One and the same sample provided the 14 T cell receptor beta chains below, sequenced in a study of Graves' ophthalmopathy and Graves' hyperthyroidism. Amplification of TCR beta CDR3 regions used RNA transcripts. First-round RT-PCR relied on HTBI primers, and a second-round multiplex PCR came next. Via MiXCR, TCRdb re-called the multiplex PCR reads, giving one row per CDR3 protein. The profile shows under 250,000 distinct CDR3 sequences, 20% to 25% of them singletons. The sequenced sample consisted of peripheral blood. These receptor sequences come from a woman aged 45-60 years with Graves' ophthalmopathy.

This clonotype was counted ten times or more. The CDR3 nucleotides read TGTGCCAGCAGCTCCGGGACAGCGCATAGCAATCAGCCCCAGCATTTT. Its translation: CASSSGTAHSNQPQHF. The chain uses TRBV7-6 and TRBJ1-5, with 7 bases fitting TRBD1. Germline CDR1 SGHVS, CDR2 FNYEAQ. This CDR3 is built from 16 residues. Germline trimming cut 4 bases from V and 0 bases from J; bases unmatched to any gene: 6.

In its sample, this clonotype was seen many times. The chain recombines TRBV28 with TRBJ1-2, with 7 bases identical to TRBD1. The length of the CDR3 is 14 residues. V gave up 6 bases and J gave up 4 bases; unmatched junction bases: 8. Looked up from germline, CDR1 is MDHEN and CDR2 is SYDVKM. This CDR3 is CASSSGGASYGYTF. In nucleotides, the CDR3 is TGTGCCAGCAGCTCAGGGGGAGCGAGCTATGGCTACACCTTC.

The table lists this clonotype with many counts. The V and J genes are TRBV27 and TRBJ1-1; unclear D gene. The CDR3 is 15 residues long. The ends were cut back, 5 bases at V and 6 bases at J, with 19 bases in the middle. In germline, CDR1 is MNHEY, CDR2 SMNVEV (reference sequence). CDR3 in amino acids: CASSPAHRVAAEAFF. In DNA, the CDR3 is TGTGCCAGCAGTCCCGCCCACCGGGTTGCGGCTGAAGCTTTCTTT.

This clonotype was seen many times. The chain recombines TRBV12-3 or TRBV12-4 with TRBJ1-1, with D perhaps matching TRBD1 (6 bases). Trimming stripped 6 bases from V and 4 bases from J, with 15 bases between. The CDR3 totals 14 residues. The CDR3 DNA follows: TGTGCCAGCAGCCCAACAGGGATCGGCACTGAAGCTTTCTTT. This translates into CASSPTGIGTEAFF.

This clonotype has ten or more counts. J is TRBJ1-6 and V is TRBV7-9; tentatively, D is TRBD1 (5 bases). CDR3 length: 16 amino acids. The V end lost 3 bases, the J end lost 4 bases, and 13 bases lay between the germline ends. Germline CDR1 and CDR2: SEHNR and FQNEAQ (reference sequence). The CDR3 here is CASSFGTAPYNSPLHF. CDR3 nucleotides: TGTGCCAGCAGCTTTGGGACGGCCCCTTATAATTCACCCCTCCACTTT.

This clonotype was recorded at least ten times. The chain has TRBV19 and TRBJ1-5; 9 bases align to TRBD1. The CDR3 is 19 residues long. The V segment lost 3 bases and the J segment 2 bases; nucleotides outside the gene matches: 14. Germline values: CDR1 LNHDA, CDR2 SQIVND (reference sequence). CDR3 sequence: CASSIAGTGTLVGNQPQHF. The CDR3 DNA reads TGTGCCAGTAGTATTGCCGGGACAGGGACCCTAGTAGGCAATCAGCCCCAGCATTTT.

This sequence joins TRBV7-2 and TRBJ1-6; D not resolved. Germline-derived CDR1 and CDR2 are SGHTA and FQGNSA. Trimming removed 1 base from V and 0 bases from J, with 7 bases in between. This CDR3 is 16 amino acids long. CDR3 sequence (DNA): TGTGCCAGCAGCTTAGTGGTAGTCTCCTATAATTCACCCCTCCACTTT. Encoded protein: CASSLVVVSYNSPLHF. The whole variable domain, filled in from reference TRBV7-2 and TRBJ1-6, reads GAGVSQSPSNKVTEKGKDVELRCDPISGHTALYWYRQSLGQGLEFLIYFQGNSAPDKSGLPSDRFSAERTGGSVSTLTIQRTQQEDSAVYLCASSLVVVSYNSPLHFGNGTRLTVT.

The chain combines TRBV12-5 with TRBJ2-2, with 10 nucleotides matching TRBD2. The junction had 7 bases not matched to a gene; V was cut back by 0 bases and J by 6 bases. CDR1 LGHNT and CDR2 FRNRAP come from the germline V gene. The CDR3 extends over 17 amino acids. CDR3 bases: TGTGCTAGTGGTTTGGTCGGGAGACTAGCGGGTGCCGGGGAGCTGTTTTTT. Encoded protein: CASGLVGRLAGAGELFF.

The chain combines TRBV19 with TRBJ1-2, with TRBD1 identical over 9 bases. V shed 4 bases, J shed 2 bases, and the junction held 2 bases outside the gene matches. The germline V gene encodes CDR1 LNHDA and CDR2 SQIVND (reference sequence). The CDR3 contains 14 residues. In DNA, the CDR3 is TGTGCCAGTAGTAGCGGGACAGGGAACTATGGCTACACCTTC. Translated: CASSSGTGNYGYTF.

This clonotype has at least ten counts. CDR3 residues: CATRTGNIQYF. CDR3 nucleotides: TGTGCCACCCGAACAGGGAACATTCAGTACTTC. The chain recombines TRBV19 with TRBJ2-4, with D possibly being TRBD1 (6 bases). Germline loops: CDR1 LNHDA, CDR2 SQIVND (reference sequence). V lost 10 bases and J 7 bases, leaving 11 bases between the germline ends. CDR3 length: 11 residues.

At least ten counts were recorded for this clonotype. V gene TRBV28 combines with J gene TRBJ1-5; D is perhaps TRBD1 (6 bases). The CDR3 consists of 16 residues. The germline V gene encodes CDR1 MDHEN and CDR2 SYDVKM. The germline V and J ends were trimmed by 8 bases and 0 bases, with 17 bases remaining between them. The CDR3 loop reads CASARRGDGSNQPQHF. CDR3 sequence (DNA): TGTGCCAGCGCTCGGAGGGGGGATGGTAGCAATCAGCCCCAGCATTTT.

The chain links TRBV20-1 to TRBJ1-2; a possible D gene is TRBD1 (5 bases). Germline CDR1 and CDR2: DFQATT and SNEGSKA (reference sequence). CDR3 size: 13 residues. V was shortened by 0 bases and J by 7 bases, with 12 bases between the two germline ends. For the CDR3, the DNA is TGCAGTGCTAGAGATGATCGAGGGGTTGGCTACACCTTC. Amino acids: CSARDDRGVGYTF.

The chain employs TRBV7-2 and TRBJ2-3, with no clear D. The CDR3 has 16 residues. V was shortened by 0 bases and J by 2 bases, with 12 bases between the two germline ends. Looked up from germline, CDR1 is SGHTA and CDR2 is FQGNSA. The CDR3 DNA is TGTGCCAGCAGCTTAGCGCGGTTGGGGAACACAGATACGCAGTATTTT. Translated: CASSLARLGNTDTQYF.

As DNA, the CDR3 is TGTGCCAGCAGTGAAGCCGGGACAGGGTTCACTGAAGCTTTCTTT. It encodes CASSEAGTGFTEAFF. The J gene is TRBJ1-1, the V gene TRBV6-1; 9 bases are a match to TRBD1. V was pared by 0 bases and J by 4 bases, with 3 bases of the junction left unmatched. The V gene's germline CDR1 is MNHNS and CDR2 SASEGT. CDR3 length: 15 amino acids.